This record looks at one TCR beta chain sequence and its context. This specimen comes from a study of blood T cell repertoires in COVID-19. Study details: The United States, Italy and Spain provided the acute and convalescent COVID-19 samples. In each case, the material was cDNA or gDNA derived from T cells, B-cell-depleted T cells, or PBMCs.

Seattle researchers signed up patients amid active infection and tracked them longitudinally. Per germline, CDR1 MNHEY and CDR2 SMNVEV (reference sequence). This CDR3 spans 12 amino acids. V was trimmed by 6 bases and J by 7 bases, leaving 10 bases between them. Repertoires were generated with immunoSEQ multiplex PCR, while TCRdb's copy carries only in-frame clones and drops some. The sample comprises about 270,000 clones, 70% to 90% of which are singletons, and 9.5% to 15% rests with the top ten. The sequence derives from a woman younger than 45 with COVID-19, enrolled during active disease. Sample: peripheral blood. This chain uses TRBV27 with TRBJ2-1; D remains unclear. The CDR3 DNA reads TGTGCCAGCAGCCCAACAGAGAATGAGCAGTTCTTC. Translation: CASSPTENEQFF.